This entry concerns a single T cell receptor (beta chain). What it recognizes is unknown. The treatment here: 15 to 20 received Ad26.COV2.S at low or high dose, single or two shots; several received placebo; per-sample allocation not given. On day 63 after the first injection, vaccine and placebo recipients gave samples. This sample is drawn from a study of Ad26.COV2.S vaccination and SARS-CoV-2 variants. The repertoire was sequenced with immunoSEQ multiplex PCR; TCRdb's copy has only in-frame clones and lacks some. The table has 250,000 to 300,000 clones, about 87% seen once. Overall study results and limits: Spike-specific responses of CD8+ and CD4+ T cells were reported to display substantial breadth after vaccination.

Germline values: CDR1 SGDLS, CDR2 YYNGEE. The V end was cut by 4 bases, the J end by 4 bases, with 12 bases between. CDR3 length: 14 amino acids. The genes are TRBV9 and TRBJ2-1; tentative D call: TRBD2 (6 bases). The sequences come from peripheral blood, collected in a trial of Ad26.COV2.S vaccine versus placebo. The clonotype comes from a person between 18 and 59 years old who received the Ad26.COV2.S COVID-19 vaccine or a placebo. The CDR3 DNA reads TGTGCCAGCAGCTCCCGGGACTTTTACAATGAGCAGTTCTTC. It specifies CASSSRDFYNEQFF.